This record looks at one T cell receptor (beta chain) sequence and its context. Antigen: not known. The record originates from a study of OX40 agonist ivuxolimab in advanced cancers. Notes on the study in general: More expanded clones were seen, on average, in CD8+ T cells than in CD4+.

The protocol was immunoSEQ multiplex PCR, while the TCRdb copy is restricted to in-frame clones and leaves out a portion. Here the sample spans about 50,000 clones, 93% being singletons. A history of autoimmune disease or systemic immunosuppression excluded patients. This receptor was obtained from an adult with an advanced solid tumor such as melanoma, head and neck, liver or kidney cancer. Sequencing used CD4+ or CD8+ T cells sorted from blood, obtained in a trial of the OX40 agonist ivuxolimab.

The CDR3 DNA sequence: TGTGCCAGCAGTTACACAGGGTACGAGCAGTACTTC. It specifies CASSYTGYEQYF. The chain couples TRBV6-6 to TRBJ2-7; possibly TRBD1 for D (6 bases). Germline V gene lookup returns CDR1 MNHNY and CDR2 SVGAGI (reference sequence). This CDR3 is built from 12 residues. V dropped 2 bases and J dropped 4 bases, with 6 bases sitting between them.